The present T cell receptor beta chain was sequenced within a study of blood T cell repertoires in COVID-19. V lost 6 bases, J lost 4 bases, and 7 bases stayed unmatched. Germline-derived CDR1 and CDR2 are SNHLY and FYNNEI. The CDR3 covers 15 residues. Assay used: immunoSEQ multiplex PCR; TCRdb lists only in-frame clones, some missing. Of 210,000 or so clones listed, roughly 89% are singletons. The TCR was taken from a middle-aged man with acute or convalescent COVID-19. Source material: peripheral blood. The gene calls are TRBV2 and TRBJ2-2, with 8 bases identical to TRBD1. The CDR3 loop is CASRAQGVGTGELFF. The CDR3 nucleotides read TGTGCCAGCAGGGCACAGGGGGTAGGCACCGGGGAGCTGTTTTTT.